This TCR beta chain is from a study of beta chain features in type 1 diabetes. Turning to the study itself: The patient and healthy donor groups were comparable for age, gender and cell yields. General study findings and limits: Researchers cautioned that cDNA sequencing could over-represent cells with high TCR expression.

Of note for this clone: What it recognizes is unknown.

This CDR3 is 14 amino acids long. Germline V gene sequence: CDR1 SEHNR, CDR2 FQNEAQ (reference sequence). V shed 5 bases and J shed 7 bases, with 12 bases lying between them. All of the isolated RNA was reverse transcribed, so expressed TCRB transcripts were sequenced. Each sample of naive, central memory or regulatory T cells had, on average, approximately 3.5 million reads. The repertoire was sequenced with immunoSEQ multiplex PCR; TCRdb's copy has only in-frame clones and lacks some. The table includes almost 250,000 clones, 14% detected once. A sort by CD45RO/CCR7/CD25/CD127/CD95/CD27 yielded CD4+ naive, central memory, regulatory and stem cell-like memory cells.

This clonotype was obtained from a woman aged 40 to 50 in good health. Sequenced material: naive CD4+ T cells from blood. This chain joins TRBV7-9 and TRBJ1-6; perhaps TRBD1 as D (6 bases). The CDR3 reads CASSPDSRNSPLHF. In DNA form, the CDR3 reads TGTGCCAGCAGCCCGGACAGTAGGAATTCACCCCTCCACTTT.